Presented here are 18 T cell receptor beta chains from one specimen sequenced in a study of identical twins (TCRdb year 2016). Library method: 5' RACE. Sequencing instrument: Illumina HiSeq 2000. TCRdb trimmed the raw reads at Q25, called clones with MiXCR and kept productive beta chains. Each CDR3 protein gets just one entry, which takes the most common genes and DNA from the rows behind it. This sample gives some 790,000 distinct CDR3 sequences in total; about 20% of them show up just once. The top ten clones comprise about an eighth of the sample. The sample was also linked to a second study, of T cells expressing NK-cell markers.

The sequenced sample consisted of PBMCs. Every receptor here comes from a woman aged 18-30 years in good health.

This clonotype occurred many times. The V call is TRBV20-1, the J call TRBJ1-1; no firm D call. The ends were cut back, 5 bases at V and 0 bases at J, with 7 bases in the middle. CDR1 is DFQATT and CDR2 is SNEGSKA in the germline V gene (reference sequence). The CDR3 length is 12 residues. Here the CDR3 reads CSAEDLNTEAFF. The CDR3 nucleotides are TGCAGTGCTGAGGACTTGAACACTGAAGCTTTCTTT.

This clonotype occurred a few times. The rearrangement links TRBV20-1 to TRBJ2-7, with D perhaps matching TRBD1 (5 bases). V was pared by 3 bases and J by 3 bases, with 18 bases between. The CDR3 loop spans 15 amino acids. Germline CDR1 is DFQATT and CDR2 is SNEGSKA (reference sequence). In DNA form, the CDR3 reads TGCAGTGCTAGTACCAATCAGGGTAGACGCTACGAGCAGTACTTC. The encoded protein is CSASTNQGRRYEQYF.

The chain recombines TRBV6-2 or TRBV6-3 with TRBJ2-2, with 7 bases identical to TRBD2. The length of the CDR3 is 13 residues. Germline V lookup: CDR1 MNHEY, CDR2 SVGEGT. Germline trimming cut 10 bases from V and 0 bases from J; bases unmatched to any gene: 2. The CDR3 sequence is CATGTTNTGELFF. DNA for the CDR3: TGTGCCACCGGGACTACGAACACCGGGGAGCTGTTTTTT.

The chain links TRBV7-2 to TRBJ2-5; tentatively, D is TRBD2 (7 bases). Germline loops: CDR1 SGHTA, CDR2 FQGNSA. There are 14 residues in the CDR3. The ends were cut back, 3 bases at V and 4 bases at J, with 12 bases in the middle. The CDR3 protein is CASSFGGGAETQYF. CDR3 sequence (DNA): TGTGCCAGCAGCTTTGGGGGGGGGGCAGAGACCCAGTACTTC.

The rearrangement links TRBV12-3 or TRBV12-4 to TRBJ1-1; D is ambiguous. CDR3 length: 14 residues. Deletions cut 7 bases from V and 1 base from J, with 13 bases between. CDR3 bases: TGTGCCAGCATTGAGGGCGTTTGGAACACTGAAGCTTTCTTT. It specifies CASIEGVWNTEAFF.

CDR3 sequence reads: CATSRDWAGGDDTQYF. As DNA, the CDR3 is TGTGCCACCAGCAGAGATTGGGCGGGAGGGGACGATACGCAGTATTTT. The rearrangement joins TRBV15 to TRBJ2-3; 9 nucleotides align to TRBD2. The CDR3 is 16 amino acids. Per germline, CDR1 LNHNV and CDR2 YYDKDF (reference sequence). With V trimmed by 0 bases and J by 6 bases, 7 bases remained unmatched.

This clonotype was picked up a small number of times. The chain uses TRBV20-1 and TRBJ2-3; D is uncertain. Trimming left V 1 base short and J 4 bases short, with 12 bases between. The V gene's germline CDR1 is DFQATT and CDR2 SNEGSKA (reference sequence). This CDR3 has 14 residues. CDR3 sequence reads: CSARGVITSDTQYF. The CDR3 nucleotides are TGCAGTGCTAGAGGGGTTATAACGTCAGATACGCAGTATTTT.

There are a few counts of this clonotype. This chain uses TRBV12-3 or TRBV12-4 with TRBJ1-5; the D is unclear. This CDR3 has 14 amino acids. V was cut by 6 bases and J by 9 bases, with 18 bases left in between. The CDR3 DNA reads TGTGCCAGCAGCTTCCGGGCTCCGGATGGGCCCCAGCATTTT. It codes for CASSFRAPDGPQHF.

V gene TRBV29-1 combines with J gene TRBJ2-7; possibly TRBD1 for D (5 bases). The CDR3 has 15 residues. The germline gives CDR1 SQVTM, CDR2 ANQGSEA. V dropped 3 bases and J dropped 2 bases, with 17 bases sitting between them. DNA of the CDR3: TGCAGCGTTGATGTCGGAGAACAGGCGCCCTACGAGCAGTACTTC. It specifies CSVDVGEQAPYEQYF.

This clonotype was detected a few times. The V gene is TRBV6-2 or TRBV6-3, the J gene TRBJ2-2, with 9 bases lining up with TRBD1. Germline V lookup: CDR1 MNHEY, CDR2 SVGEGT. V was clipped by 10 bases and J by 6 bases; unmatched bases: 24. CDR3 length equals 19 residues. This chain's CDR3 is CATAYRGTGQGRNSGELFF. The CDR3 nucleotides read TGTGCCACCGCTTACCGCGGGACAGGGCAAGGACGTAACTCCGGGGAGCTGTTTTTT.

This chain joins TRBV7-9 and TRBJ2-7; no definite D call. The CDR3 consists of 13 residues. Trimming stripped 5 bases from V and 2 bases from J, with 10 bases between. CDR1 and CDR2 (germline): SEHNR, FQNEAQ (reference sequence). The chain's CDR3 is CASSPDNTYEQYF. Here the CDR3 DNA reads TGTGCCAGCAGCCCTGACAATACCTACGAGCAGTACTTC.

The chain is built from TRBV6-5 and TRBJ2-7; possibly TRBD2 for D (6 bases). From germline, CDR1 is MNHEY and CDR2 SVGAGI. The CDR3 has 15 amino acids. Trimming left V 4 bases short and J 3 bases short, with 16 bases between. Written as DNA, the CDR3 is TGTGCCAGCAGTTCCCTCCGGGACTTCTTCTACGAGCAGTACTTC. Its protein is CASSSLRDFFYEQYF.

This clonotype has just a few counts. The chain employs TRBV7-9 and TRBJ1-3; 8 positions agree with TRBD1. Trimming removed 3 bases from V and 4 bases from J; junction bases left unmatched: 8. Germline V gives CDR1 SEHNR, CDR2 FQNEAQ (reference sequence). This CDR3 region has 16 residues. The CDR3 DNA sequence: TGTGCCAGCAGCTTTTCCGGGACAGGAGGGGGAAACACCATATATTTT. Encoded protein: CASSFSGTGGGNTIYF.

This chain links TRBV7-6 with TRBJ2-5; D is unclear. V lost 2 bases to trimming and J lost 6 bases, with 13 bases between them. Germline CDR1 reads SGHVS; CDR2 reads FNYEAQ. The CDR3 loop spans 14 amino acids. CDR3: CASSLTWNYQTQYF. DNA for the CDR3: TGTGCCAGCAGCTTAACCTGGAATTATCAGACCCAGTACTTC. The whole variable domain, filled in from reference TRBV7-6 and TRBJ2-5, reads GAGVSQSPRYKVTKRGQDVALRCDPISGHVSLYWYRQALGQGPEFLTYFNYEAQQDKSGLPNDRFSAERPEGSISTLTIQRTEQRDSAMYRCASSLTWNYQTQYFGPGTRLLVL.

This chain links TRBV10-3 with TRBJ2-3, with 11 bases fitting TRBD2. The CDR3 contains 15 residues. V lost 11 bases to trimming and J lost 6 bases; unmatched junction nucleotides: 13. CDR1 is ENHRY and CDR2 is SYGVKD in the germline V gene. The DNA of the CDR3 is TGTGCCCATTCACGGGGACTAGCGGAGGCTGATACGCAGTATTTT. Its protein is CAHSRGLAEADTQYF.

This sequence joins TRBV20-1 and TRBJ2-1; 8 bases are a match to TRBD2. After removal of 5 bases from V and 5 bases from J, the junction contained 11 bases not matched to a gene. The CDR3 totals 15 residues. Germline-derived CDR1 and CDR2 are DFQATT and SNEGSKA (reference sequence). CDR3 coding DNA: TGCAGTGCTCGGTGGAGGGGAGCGGGAGACAATGAGCAGTTCTTC. Its protein product is CSARWRGAGDNEQFF.

The chain is built from TRBV5-4 and TRBJ2-1; 10 bases map to TRBD2. From germline, CDR1 is SGHNT and CDR2 YYREEE (reference sequence). CDR3 length: 16 amino acids. V was pared by 4 bases and J by 3 bases, with 7 bases of the junction left unmatched. The CDR3: CASSAPSGGYYNEQFF. CDR3 coding DNA: TGTGCCAGCAGCGCCCCTAGCGGGGGCTACTACAATGAGCAGTTCTTC.

The chain combines TRBV5-1 with TRBJ2-1; D is perhaps TRBD1 (6 bases). Germline CDR1 SGHRS, CDR2 YFSETQ. The CDR3 contains 13 residues. V lost 4 bases and J 3 bases, leaving 8 bases between the germline ends. The DNA of the CDR3 is TGCGCCAGCAGCGGGGGCCACTACAATGAGCAGTTCTTC. Its protein is CASSGGHYNEQFF.